This T cell receptor (beta chain) was recorded in a study of cytotoxic CD8 clonotypes in ibrutinib-treated CLL (dated by TCRdb to the early 2020s). Some background on the complete study: The cohort had about a dozen relapsed/refractory and 15 treatment-naive patients; 17 to 18 were IGHV unmutated. Responses were partial in 25 or so patients and complete in 2; after median about 5.5 years follow-up, about 15 stayed in remission and about twelve progressed. Longitudinal samples were available for about 30% of the 86 trial participants. Cryopreserved peripheral blood mononuclear cells were obtained before treatment, at response, and at either sustained remission or disease progression. On average, each sample yielded roughly 250,000 productive templates and tens of thousands of productive rearrangements. Samples at response were collected after a median of 12 months of treatment, with a range of about 6 to 40 months.

In regard to this clone: Its recognized antigen is unknown. Per-base quality was not reported, and no clone a single base away is much larger than it.

The germline V gene yields ENHRY for CDR1 and SYGVKD for CDR2. From cysteine to phenylalanine, the CDR3 is 17 amino acids long. Only CDR3 DNA remains: 51 bases, in frame from the first base. Trimming leaves V shorter by 0 bases and J shorter by 1 base, with the junction holding 5 bases beyond the gene matches. Broader findings and caveats from the paper: Public clonotypes were found to be uncommon and were observed to contract or remain stable during treatment; the increase in clonality was shown to reflect expansion of private clonotypes at ibrutinib response. Sustained-remission and progressing patients did not have matched sampling times, and lymph node repertoires were not examined. Clonality increased at ibrutinib response, stayed stable in sustained remission, and fell back toward baseline at progression. At baseline, clonality was higher than in age-matched healthy donors and showed a strong correlation with circulating CD8+ T-cell counts.

The goal of deep resolution MiSeq sequencing was a depth between 1 in 1 million and 1 in 200,000 T cells, and coverage averaged 10x per clonotype. The immunoSEQ hsTCRB Kit was used to generate TCR beta libraries. The study's processing was this. ImmunoSEQ Data Assistant and ImmunoSEQ Analyzer were used for data analysis, and V, D and J genes were assigned according to IMGT definitions. Clonality was computed as one minus normalized Shannon entropy of productive rearrangement frequencies, ranging from 0 to 1. Public clonotype analysis was restricted to overrepresented clonotypes comprising at least 0.05% of each patient's repertoire. Approximately 14 age-matched healthy donor repertoires from immuneACCESS served as clonality controls. TCRdb re-hosts the immuneACCESS table, in-frame sequences only. Its copies lack some clones; in the studies checked, an unresolved V gene accounts for under half of them, and the cause for the rest is not known. V and J calls and clone size follow that table, whereas D and trimming were derived from the DNA. Counted in this sample were 30,000 to 40,000 clones; nearly 50% of them appeared once. About 19% of the sample belongs to the ten largest clones.

For TCR beta library preparation, about 2 micrograms of genomic DNA were extracted from the cryopreserved PBMCs. Longitudinal blood samples from CLL patients on ibrutinib monotherapy underwent high-throughput TCR beta sequencing. Patients were enrolled in a phase 2 open-label single-center ibrutinib monotherapy trial. The input for sequencing was PBMCs, taken before ibrutinib treatment. This sequence was found in a human donor with chronic lymphocytic leukemia. The rearrangement combines TRBV10-3 with TRBJ2-2; 7 central bases correspond to TRBD2. The DNA sequence is given as TGTGCCATCAGTGAGTCGACCGGGGGGAAGAACACCGGGGAGCTGTTTTTT. It encodes CAISESTGGKNTGELFF.